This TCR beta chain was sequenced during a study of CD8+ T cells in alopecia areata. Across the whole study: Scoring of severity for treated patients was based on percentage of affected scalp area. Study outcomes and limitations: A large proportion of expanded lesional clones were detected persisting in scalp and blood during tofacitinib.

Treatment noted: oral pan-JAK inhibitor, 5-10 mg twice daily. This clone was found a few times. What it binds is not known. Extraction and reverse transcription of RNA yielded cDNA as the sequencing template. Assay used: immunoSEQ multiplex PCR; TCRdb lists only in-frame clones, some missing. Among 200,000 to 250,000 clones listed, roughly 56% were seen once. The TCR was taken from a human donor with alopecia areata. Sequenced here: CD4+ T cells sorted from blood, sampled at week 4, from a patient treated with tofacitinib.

CDR3 sequence reads: CASSLGERRQGAYEQYF. The CDR3 bases are TGTGCCAGCAGCTTAGGAGAGAGGCGACAGGGGGCCTACGAGCAGTACTTC. The chain uses TRBV11-3 and TRBJ2-7; 9 nucleotides match TRBD1. Looked up from germline, CDR1 is SGHNT and CDR2 is YENEEA. Germline trimming cut 1 base from V and 2 bases from J; bases unmatched to any gene: 9. There are 17 residues in the CDR3.